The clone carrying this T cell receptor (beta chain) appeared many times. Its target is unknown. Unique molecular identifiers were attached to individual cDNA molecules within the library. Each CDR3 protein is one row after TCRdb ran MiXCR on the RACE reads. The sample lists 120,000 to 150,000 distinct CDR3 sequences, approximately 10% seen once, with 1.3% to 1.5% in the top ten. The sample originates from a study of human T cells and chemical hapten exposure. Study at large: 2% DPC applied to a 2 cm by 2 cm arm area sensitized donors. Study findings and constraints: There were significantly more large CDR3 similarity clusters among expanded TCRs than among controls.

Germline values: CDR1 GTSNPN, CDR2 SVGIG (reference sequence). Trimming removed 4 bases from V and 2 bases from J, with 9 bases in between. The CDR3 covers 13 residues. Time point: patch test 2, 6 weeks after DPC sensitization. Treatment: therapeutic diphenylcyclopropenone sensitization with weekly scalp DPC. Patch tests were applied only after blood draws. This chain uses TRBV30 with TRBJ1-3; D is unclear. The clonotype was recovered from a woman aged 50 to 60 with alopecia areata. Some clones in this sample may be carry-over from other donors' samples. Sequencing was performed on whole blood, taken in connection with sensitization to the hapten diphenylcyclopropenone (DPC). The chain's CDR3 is CAWITAAGNTIYF. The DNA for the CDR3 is TGTGCCTGGATCACGGCTGCTGGAAACACCATATATTTT.